These T cell receptor beta chains were read from a single sample in a study of blood T cell repertoires in COVID-19. Assay: immunoSEQ multiplex PCR; the TCRdb copy retains only in-frame clones and omits some. Among around 190,000 clones listed, approximately 80% were seen once. The sample consisted of peripheral blood. Every receptor here comes from a human donor in a cohort sampled during active COVID-19. Each CDR3 is given with its conserved first and last residue. The D gene is left open where the match is weak. Only part of the rows carry a size: once, few, many, or a class if the clone is expanded.

. TRBV5-4 . 13 CASSLDRNTEAFF
. TRBV19 . 16 CASRLGDIATNEKLFF
. TRBV7-8 . 15 CASSLGGQLNTEAFF
TRBD1 TRBV5-1 . 16 CASSSEGQGMYYGYTF
. TRBV25-1 . 11 CASRAGEKLFF
TRBD1 TRBV6-1 . 15 CASSETGVGNQPQHF
. TRBV2 . 11 CASSEFYELYF
. TRBV7-2 . 15 CASTWGVSSYNEQFF
. TRBV5-1 once 12 CASSEDVDEAFF
TRBD2 TRBV6-5 . 15 CASTLGGGPTDTQYF
TRBD1 TRBV7-2 . 19 CASSLVMGQGASGANVLTF
. TRBV19 . 15 CASSGYRDTSYEQYF
TRBD2 TRBV11-2 few 15 CASSLAGTSGGSQYF
. TRBV2 . 13 CANQGGGLETQYF
TRBD2 TRBV5-6 . 15 CASSLEVRGGYEQYF
. TRBV3-1/TRBV3-2 . 17 CASSQDRGGSRADTQYF
. TRBV3-1/TRBV3-2 . 15 CASSQEGQGASGYTF
TRBD2 TRBV30 . 15 CAWSVPGGALETQYF
. TRBV21-1 . 10 CASSNGGLFF
. TRBV7-6 . 15 CASSLASGLSYEQYF
. TRBV9 . 14 CASSVLNTVTEAFF
. TRBV2 once 13 CATSYRTGEKLFF
. TRBV5-4 . 19 CASSLDPPTTRLLSDTQYF
TRBD1 TRBV10-2 . 14 CASSESSGGNGYTF
TRBD1 TRBV19 . 15 CASSTSGGWDNEQFF
TRBD1 TRBV6-5 few 15 CAILETGIGTYEQYF
TRBD1 TRBV7-9 few 15 CASSLTGTGGDTQYF
. TRBV7-8 . 13 CASSLAGGPGAFF
TRBD2 TRBV9 . 14 CASSVGGGPYEQYF
TRBD1 TRBV30 . 17 CAWSVRWTGGSYNEQFF
. TRBV10-3 . 13 CAGAGAVPDTQYF
. TRBV3-1/TRBV3-2 . 14 CASSQDPTEAAQHF
TRBD2 TRBV7-9 . 14 CASRGTSSLETQYF
TRBD1 TRBV25-1 . 15 CASSAPPDRGYGYTF
. TRBV5-1 . 15 CASSLEPGAGNTIYF
. TRBV20-1 . 10 CSAGVDEQFF
. TRBV5-1 . 14 CASSTTRGSYEQYF
. TRBV14 . 16 CASTIAGGGSYNEQFF
TRBD1 TRBV30 . 14 CAWSVVQGELGYTF
. TRBV5-8 . 14 CASSLGGSTDTQYF
. TRBV19 . 19 CASSPFIAGALISNQPQHF
TRBD2 TRBV10-3 . 18 CAISDPGTSGGFSYEQYF
. TRBV5-1 . 15 CASSLGGLANYGYTF
. TRBV5-1 once 15 CASSPLVGEGTEAFF